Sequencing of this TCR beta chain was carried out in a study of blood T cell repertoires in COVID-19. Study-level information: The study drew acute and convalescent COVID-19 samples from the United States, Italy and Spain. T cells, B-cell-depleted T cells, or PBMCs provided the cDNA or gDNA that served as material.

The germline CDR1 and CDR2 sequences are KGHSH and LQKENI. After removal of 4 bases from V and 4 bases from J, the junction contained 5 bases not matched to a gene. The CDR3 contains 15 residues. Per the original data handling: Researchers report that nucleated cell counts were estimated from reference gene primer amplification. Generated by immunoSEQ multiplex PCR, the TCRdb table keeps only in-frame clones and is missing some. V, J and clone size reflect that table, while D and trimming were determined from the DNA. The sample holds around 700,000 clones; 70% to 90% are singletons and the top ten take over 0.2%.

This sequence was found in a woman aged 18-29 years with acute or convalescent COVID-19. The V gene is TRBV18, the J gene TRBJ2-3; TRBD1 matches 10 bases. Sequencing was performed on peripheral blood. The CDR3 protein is CASSRTGGIADTQYF. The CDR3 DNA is TGTGCCAGCTCACGGACAGGGGGGATAGCAGATACGCAGTATTTT.